A selection of T cell receptor beta chains follows, all from one sample in a study of CD8 T cells in ankylosing spondylitis. TCRdb passed the 5' RACE reads through MiXCR, listing each CDR3 protein once. The sample contains around 210,000 distinct CDR3 sequences, less than 9.5% of which appear only once. The sequenced sample consisted of blood, either unsorted or a sorted T cell fraction (not recorded which). Receptor source: a female donor with ankylosing spondylitis or in good health (not recorded which). The CDR3 runs from the conserved cysteine through the conserved F or W. The D gene is left open where the match is weak. Clone size, where shown, is once, few, many, or a class for clones that have expanded.

V gene	D gene	J gene	clone size	CDR3 protein	CDR3 DNA
TRBV18	.	TRBJ2-3	many	CASSPSNGIPPTDTQYF	TGTGCCAGCTCACCTTCAAACGGGATACCCCCCACAGATACGCAGTATTTT
TRBV29-1	.	TRBJ2-6	few	CSARTGSGANVLTF	TGCAGCGCCCGGACGGGATCTGGGGCCAACGTCCTGACTTTC
TRBV7-9	.	TRBJ2-5	.	CTSSPQGRQETQYF	TGTACCAGCAGCCCTCAAGGGAGGCAAGAGACCCAGTACTTC
TRBV28	.	TRBJ2-7	many	CASSPRTSSYEQYF	TGTGCCAGCAGTCCCCGGACTTCGTCCTACGAGCAGTACTTC
TRBV4-3	.	TRBJ1-4	few	CASSQEGTRNEKLFF	TGCGCCAGCAGCCAAGAAGGGACACGTAATGAAAAACTGTTTTTT
TRBV5-5	.	TRBJ2-5	many	CASSPDHLRKETQYF	TGTGCCAGCAGTCCAGATCACCTCCGTAAAGAGACCCAGTACTTC
TRBV29-1	.	TRBJ2-1	.	CSVEDTDEQLF	TGCAGCGTTGAAGACACGGATGAGCAGCTCTTC
TRBV29-1	.	TRBJ2-7	many	CSVRLAGDYEQYF	TGCAGCGTGAGGCTCGCTGGGGACTACGAGCAGTACTTC
TRBV28	.	TRBJ1-1	many	CASSVATGTEAFF	TGTGCCAGCAGTGTTGCGACAGGCACTGAAGCTTTCTTT
TRBV9	.	TRBJ2-1	many	CASTREVLPTEQFF	TGTGCCAGCACCCGTGAGGTCCTGCCTACGGAGCAGTTCTTC
TRBV3-1	TRBD1	TRBJ2-2	many	CASSGTENTGELFF	TGTGCCAGCAGCGGGACAGAAAACACCGGGGAGCTGTTTTTT
TRBV7-8	.	TRBJ2-3	many	CASSPRIGRPDTQYF	TGTGCCAGCAGCCCCCGGATTGGCAGACCAGATACGCAGTATTTT
TRBV5-1	.	TRBJ2-7	many	CASSLDSPNYEQYF	TGCGCCAGCAGTCTGGACAGTCCTAACTACGAGCAGTACTTC
TRBV10-3	.	TRBJ2-3	.	CTISGGRPAEPSTDTQYF	TGTACCATCAGTGGGGGACGCCCAGCGGAGCCTAGCACAGATACGCAGTATTTT
TRBV25-1	TRBD2	TRBJ2-2	many	CASSVLAGGPNGELFF	TGTGCCAGCAGTGTTCTAGCGGGAGGTCCCAACGGGGAGCTGTTTTTT
TRBV28	.	TRBJ1-4	many	CASSLRGGSTNEKLFF	TGTGCCAGCAGTTTAAGAGGGGGGTCAACTAATGAAAAACTGTTTTTT
TRBV20-1	TRBD2	TRBJ2-3	many	CSARAPGLAGAHTQYF	TGCAGTGCTAGAGCCCCGGGACTAGCGGGAGCGCATACGCAGTATTTT
TRBV11-2	TRBD2	TRBJ2-1	few	CASSPMAGDYNEQFF	TGTGCCAGCAGCCCGATGGCGGGAGACTACAATGAGCAGTTCTTC
TRBV23-1	.	TRBJ2-1	few	CASSQSGDFYNEQFF	TGCGCCAGCAGTCAATCGGGGGATTTCTACAATGAGCAGTTCTTC
TRBV20-1	.	TRBJ2-3	many	CSARDARTPRPDTQYF	TGCAGTGCTAGAGATGCCCGAACTCCCAGGCCAGATACGCAGTATTTT
TRBV5-1	TRBD2	TRBJ2-7	.	CASSLVFKASGSHEQYF	TGCGCCAGCAGCTTGGTTTTCAAGGCTAGCGGGAGCCACGAGCAGTACTTC
TRBV20-1	TRBD2	TRBJ2-7	many	CSADAGLAAYEQYF	TGCAGTGCTGACGCGGGACTAGCGGCCTACGAGCAGTACTTC
TRBV7-9	.	TRBJ1-5	many	CASSLAHLSGPQHF	TGTGCCAGCAGCTTAGCCCACCTTTCGGGGCCCCAGCATTTT
TRBV2	.	TRBJ1-5	many	CASSERSSNQPQHF	TGTGCCAGCAGTGAGCGCAGTAGCAATCAGCCCCAGCATTTT
TRBV20-1	TRBD1	TRBJ2-1	many	CSATRPTGKSYNEQFF	TGCAGTGCTACCCGTCCGACAGGGAAGTCCTACAATGAGCAGTTCTTC
TRBV7-2	TRBD2	TRBJ2-7	.	CASSNAGAAGEQYF	TGTGCCAGCAGCAATGCGGGAGCCGCGGGCGAGCAGTACTTC
TRBV11-3	.	TRBJ2-7	many	CASSLGAPPPYEQYF	TGTGCCAGCAGCTTAGGCGCGCCACCCCCCTACGAGCAGTACTTC
TRBV14	.	TRBJ1-1	many	CASSQVGVVAFF	TGTGCCAGCAGCCAAGTCGGGGTCGTAGCTTTCTTT
TRBV9	TRBD2	TRBJ2-1	.	CASSGPGGSNEQFF	TGTGCCAGCAGCGGCCCCGGGGGGAGCAATGAGCAGTTCTTC
TRBV12-3/TRBV12-4	.	TRBJ2-1	many	CASAASYNEQFF	TGTGCCAGCGCTGCGTCCTACAATGAGCAGTTCTTC
TRBV29-1	.	TRBJ1-1	many	CSGWRGNTEAFF	TGCAGCGGGTGGAGGGGAAACACTGAAGCTTTCTTT
TRBV12-3/TRBV12-4	TRBD1	TRBJ2-6	few	CASSLDRGERAGANVLTF	TGTGCCAGCAGTTTGGACAGGGGGGAACGGGCTGGGGCCAACGTCCTGACTTTC
TRBV5-1	TRBD2	TRBJ2-3	many	CASSIPRPGLVADTQYF	TGCGCCAGCAGCATCCCCCGACCGGGACTAGTGGCAGATACGCAGTATTTT
TRBV18	.	TRBJ1-1	many	CASSPAGTEAFF	TGTGCCAGCTCACCGGCCGGCACTGAAGCTTTCTTT
TRBV20-1	TRBD2	TRBJ2-1	once	CSANRADRGVNEQFF	TGCAGTGCTAACCGGGCAGACCGGGGGGTCAATGAGCAGTTCTTC
TRBV12-3/TRBV12-4	.	TRBJ1-2	many	CASRADRKEGYTF	TGTGCCAGCAGGGCGGACCGTAAGGAGGGCTACACCTTC
TRBV19	.	TRBJ1-2	many	CASSPGQSYYGYTF	TGTGCCAGTAGTCCCGGACAGTCTTACTATGGCTACACCTTC
TRBV11-3	.	TRBJ2-5	many	CASSGSSVGTQYF	TGTGCCAGCAGCGGTAGCTCGGTAGGGACCCAGTACTTC
TRBV12-5	.	TRBJ2-5	.	CASAPSRGVETQYF	TGTGCTAGTGCCCCCTCGAGGGGCGTGGAGACCCAGTACTTC
TRBV2	TRBD1	TRBJ1-2	.	CASNRGRQGGYYGYTF	TGTGCCAGCAACAGAGGGCGACAGGGGGGGTACTATGGCTACACCTTC
TRBV13	.	TRBJ2-2	once	CASSPGLGGWELFF	TGTGCCAGCAGCCCAGGGCTGGGCGGCTGGGAGCTGTTTTTT
TRBV12-3/TRBV12-4	.	TRBJ1-5	many	CASSSGPQPQHF	TGTGCCAGCAGTTCCGGACCGCAGCCCCAGCATTTT
TRBV6-5	.	TRBJ1-1	many	CASSSRRNTEAFF	TGTGCCAGCAGTTCTAGGCGGAACACTGAAGCTTTCTTT